A single sample gave rise to the 32 T cell receptor beta chains below, sequenced in a study of CD8 T cells in Susac syndrome. When the RNA was reverse transcribed, random hexamers were used with an input of roughly 0.45 to 1 ug. Each CDR3 protein is one row after TCRdb ran MiXCR on the immunoSEQ multiplex PCR reads. This table has approximately 280,000 distinct CDR3 sequences, about 88% appearing once. The specimen was CD8+ T cells from PBMCs. These TCRs come from a human donor with multiple sclerosis.

The J gene is TRBJ2-5, the V gene TRBV25-1; 7 positions agree with TRBD1. Unmatched junction bases numbered 10, after V lost 10 bases and J lost 2 bases. In germline, CDR1 is MGHDK, CDR2 SYGVNS. The CDR3 sequence is 14 residues long. The DNA of the CDR3 is TGTGCCACCTCCCGGGACAGTCTGCAAGAGACCCAGTACTTC. Its protein product is CATSRDSLQETQYF.

This chain links TRBV5-6 with TRBJ1-1; no definite D call. The V gene lost 0 bases and the J gene lost 4 bases, with 13 bases spanning the gap. The CDR3 contains 15 residues. CDR1 is SGHDT and CDR2 is YYEEEE in the germline V gene. Here the CDR3 DNA reads TGTGCCAGCAGCTTGGAGTCCGGGGTTAGCACTGAAGCTTTCTTT. Protein product: CASSLESGVSTEAFF.

The chain links TRBV7-8 to TRBJ2-2; unclear D gene. The CDR3 loop spans 12 amino acids. V lost 11 bases and J 5 bases, leaving 12 bases between the germline ends. Germline V gene sequence: CDR1 SGHVS, CDR2 FQNEAQ. The CDR3 DNA reads TGTGCCCAAGAAGCTGGGACCGGGGAGCTGTTTTTT. It yields the protein CAQEAGTGELFF.

The genes are TRBV18 and TRBJ1-1; D remains ambiguous. CDR3 length equals 12 residues. Germline-derived CDR1 and CDR2 are KGHSH and LQKENI. V was pared by 6 bases and J by 1 base, with 6 bases between. CDR3 in DNA: TGTGCCAGCTCCGGAGAGAACACTGAAGCTTTCTTT. Encoded protein: CASSGENTEAFF.

The rearrangement uses TRBV12-3 or TRBV12-4 and TRBJ1-3, with D unclear. The V end lost 3 bases, the J end lost 0 bases, and 9 bases lay between the germline ends. CDR3 size: 15 residues. The CDR3 nucleotides are TGTGCCAGCAGTTTGGTCCCTTACTCTGGAAACACCATATATTTT. This translates into CASSLVPYSGNTIYF.

The chain recombines TRBV15 with TRBJ1-1; D unclear. Per germline, CDR1 LNHNV and CDR2 YYDKDF (reference sequence). This CDR3 is 14 amino acids long. Between the trimmed V and J ends, which lost 7 bases and 3 bases, there was a span of 15 bases. The CDR3 bases are TGTGCCACCACTACGGTCATTGAAGACACTGAAGCTTTCTTT. It specifies CATTTVIEDTEAFF.

The rearrangement uses TRBV4-1 and TRBJ2-5; 7 bases are a match to TRBD2. After removal of 2 bases from V and 1 base from J, the junction contained 4 bases not matched to a gene. The CDR3 loop spans 15 amino acids. Germline CDR1 and CDR2: MGHRA and YSYEKL. The CDR3 DNA is TGCGCCAGCAGCCAAAGTAGCGGGTCCCAAGAGACCCAGTACTTC. This encodes CASSQSSGSQETQYF.

The V call is TRBV4-1, the J call TRBJ2-1; 8 nucleotides align to TRBD2. Germline V CDR1 and CDR2: MGHRA, YSYEKL. After removal of 1 base from V and 6 bases from J, the junction contained 5 bases not matched to a gene. The CDR3 extends over 15 amino acids. The CDR3 DNA sequence: TGCGCCAGCAGCCAAGGAGGGACTAGTCTCAATGAGCAGTTCTTC. Amino acid sequence: CASSQGGTSLNEQFF.

A single count supports this clonotype. The genes are TRBV20-1 and TRBJ2-2, with unresolved D. V lost 0 bases, J lost 4 bases, and 9 bases lay in between. The V gene's germline CDR1 is DFQATT and CDR2 SNEGSKA (reference sequence). The CDR3 is 14 residues long. The CDR3 is CSARDLSVTGELFF. The DNA for the CDR3 is TGCAGTGCTAGAGATTTATCGGTCACCGGGGAGCTGTTTTTT.

CDR3 bases: TGTGCCAGCAGTTTAAGGGTGACAGGGGCTCTCTCTGGAAACACCATATATTTT. It codes for CASSLRVTGALSGNTIYF. The chain employs TRBV28 and TRBJ1-3, with 8 bases fitting TRBD1. The CDR3 runs 18 residues. Trimming cost V 2 bases and J 0 bases; bases outside gene matches: 9. CDR1 is MDHEN and CDR2 is SYDVKM in the germline V gene.

This chain links TRBV9 with TRBJ1-4; D is possibly TRBD1 (5 bases). Trimming cost V 0 bases and J 7 bases, with 13 bases left between them. The CDR3 has 15 residues. CDR1 is SGDLS and CDR2 is YYNGEE in the germline V gene. DNA of the CDR3: TGTGCCAGCAGCGTAGCGGCGGGGAGGGGTGAAAAACTGTTTTTT. Translating it yields CASSVAAGRGEKLFF.

Concerning this clonotype: The junction shows a germline mismatch at one end, possibly a read error. The rearrangement uses TRBV28 and TRBJ2-5; D may be TRBD1 (6 bases). This CDR3 comprises 17 residues. Germline values: CDR1 MDHEN, CDR2 SYDVKM. CDR3: CASSLFFSRGLRETQYF. The CDR3 DNA reads as TGTGCCAGTAGTTTATTCTTCAGCAGGGGTCTGCGGGAGACCCAGTACTTC.

V usage is TRBV7-9 and J usage is TRBJ2-7; the D is unclear. Trimming removed 4 bases at V and 1 base at J, with 14 bases between. Per germline, CDR1 SEHNR and CDR2 FQNEAQ (reference sequence). The CDR3 contains 15 residues. CDR3 sequence (DNA): TGTGCCAGCAGCTCCCAAGTAACGACATCCTACGAGCAGTACTTC. This encodes CASSSQVTTSYEQYF.

The chain's CDR3 is CASSLSGESTDTQYF. CDR3 nucleotides: TGTGCCAGCAGTTTATCGGGGGAGAGCACAGATACGCAGTATTTT. V and J are TRBV27 and TRBJ2-3; either TRBD1 or TRBD2 may supply D (5 bases each). The ends were cut back, 0 bases at V and 0 bases at J, with 7 bases in the middle. Germline CDR1 MNHEY, CDR2 SMNVEV (reference sequence). The CDR3 is 15 residues long.

This chain links TRBV13 with TRBJ2-3; 9 positions match TRBD1. Germline trimming cut 7 bases from V and 1 base from J; bases unmatched to any gene: 3. This CDR3 has 14 residues. Looked up from germline, CDR1 is PRHDT and CDR2 is FYEKMQ (reference sequence). The CDR3 reads CASTRTGGTDTQYF. CDR3 in DNA: TGTGCCAGCACCCGGACAGGGGGCACAGATACGCAGTATTTT. The whole variable domain, filled in from reference TRBV13 and TRBJ2-3, reads AAGVIQSPRHLIKEKRETATLKCYPIPRHDTVYWYQQGPGQDPQFLISFYEKMQSDKGSIPDRFSAQQFSDYHSELNMSSLELGDSALYFCASTRTGGTDTQYFGPGTRLTVL.

This chain links TRBV28 with TRBJ1-5, with 8 bases fitting TRBD1. V lost 6 bases to trimming and J lost 0 bases; unmatched junction nucleotides: 4. This CDR3 has 15 amino acids. Germline V gene data show CDR1 as MDHEN and CDR2 as SYDVKM. This chain's CDR3 is CASRGTGLSNQPQHF. The CDR3 DNA reads TGTGCCAGCAGGGGGACAGGACTTAGCAATCAGCCCCAGCATTTT.

The rearrangement uses TRBV5-4 and TRBJ2-1; no reliable D call. The germline gives CDR1 SGHNT, CDR2 YYREEE (reference sequence). CDR3 length equals 14 residues. V was clipped by 2 bases and J by 4 bases, with 10 bases between them. The CDR3 reads CASSFNGRYNEQFF. Here the CDR3 DNA reads TGTGCCAGCAGCTTCAACGGCCGATACAATGAGCAGTTCTTC.

The rearrangement links TRBV27 to TRBJ2-7; unclear D gene. The CDR3 length is 14 residues. Germline CDR1 MNHEY, CDR2 SMNVEV (reference sequence). With 2 bases removed from V and 6 bases from J, the gap between germline ends came to 14 bases. CDR3 sequence: CASSLVRSGTEQYF. In DNA form, the CDR3 reads TGTGCCAGCAGTTTAGTGCGGTCAGGAACCGAGCAGTACTTC.

The chain links TRBV9 to TRBJ1-6; D not certain. The CDR3 covers 14 residues. CDR1 and CDR2 (germline): SGDLS, YYNGEE. Trimming removed 4 bases at V and 7 bases at J, with 12 bases between. This chain's CDR3 is CASSTTVGNSPLHF. In nucleotides, the CDR3 is TGTGCCAGCAGCACCACAGTGGGAAATTCACCCCTCCACTTT.

This clonotype was detected only a few times. The V and J genes are TRBV12-3 or TRBV12-4 and TRBJ2-5, with D possibly TRBD2 on 6 matching bases. Deletions cut 1 base from V and 5 bases from J, with 11 bases between. This CDR3 region has 14 residues. The CDR3 DNA sequence: TGTGCCAGCAGTTTAGTGGGACTTGGGGAGACCCAGTACTTC. Translation: CASSLVGLGETQYF.

The table lists this clonotype with a few counts. V usage is TRBV4-3 and J usage is TRBJ1-1, with 12 bases matching TRBD1. The V gene's germline CDR1 is LGHNA and CDR2 YSLEER. V was clipped by 4 bases and J by 8 bases; unmatched bases: 8. CDR3 length equals 15 residues. CDR3 in DNA: TGCGCCAGCAGCCGTCCGGGACAGGGGGCGATCGAAGCTTTCTTT. Protein sequence: CASSRPGQGAIEAFF.

This clonotype was seen only once. V is TRBV5-4 and J is TRBJ2-3, with 10 positions matching TRBD2. There are 14 residues in the CDR3. V lost 2 bases and J lost 4; bases outside the gene matches: 1. Germline CDR1 and CDR2: SGHNT and YYREEE (reference sequence). This CDR3 reads CASSFLAGADTQYF. The DNA of the CDR3 is TGTGCCAGCAGCTTCCTAGCGGGAGCAGATACGCAGTATTTT.

V and J are TRBV12-3 or TRBV12-4 and TRBJ2-1, with 7 bases matching TRBD2. This CDR3 is built from 16 residues. The trim removed 4 bases at V and 4 bases at J, leaving 10 bases unmatched. The CDR3 coding sequence is TGTGCCAGCAGTTCCTCCGAGCGGGGACCATACAATGAGCAGTTCTTC. It codes for CASSSSERGPYNEQFF.

This clonotype was seen once. This chain connects TRBV20-1 to TRBJ2-1; the D gene is possibly TRBD2 (6 bases). V dropped 6 bases and J dropped 3 bases, with 15 bases sitting between them. Germline V gene data show CDR1 as DFQATT and CDR2 as SNEGSKA (reference sequence). The CDR3 sequence is 14 residues long. This chain's CDR3 is CSAFSLGGYNEQFF. The CDR3 nucleotides read TGCAGTGCCTTCTCACTGGGGGGCTACAATGAGCAGTTCTTC.

CDR3 region: CASSLEVGVINYEQYF. In DNA form, the CDR3 reads TGTGCCAGCAGCTTGGAAGTGGGAGTAATTAACTACGAGCAGTACTTC. J is TRBJ2-7 and V is TRBV5-6; D might be TRBD2 (5 bases). There are 16 residues in the CDR3. The germline V gene encodes CDR1 SGHDT and CDR2 YYEEEE. V lost 0 bases and J 3 bases, leaving 16 bases between the germline ends.

The rearrangement links TRBV4-1 to TRBJ2-7; TRBD1 agrees at 10 bases. Germline CDR1 MGHRA, CDR2 YSYEKL. V was pared by 3 bases and J by 0 bases, with 8 bases of the junction left unmatched. This CDR3 is 17 amino acids long. Here the CDR3 DNA reads TGCGCCAGCAGCCAGGGTACCGGGACAGGGGTCTCCTACGAGCAGTACTTC. It translates to CASSQGTGTGVSYEQYF.

This clonotype was recorded a few times. The chain carries TRBV6-6 and TRBJ2-7; D is uncertain. Germline V gene lookup returns CDR1 MNHNY and CDR2 SVGAGI (reference sequence). This CDR3 contains 14 residues. V lost 2 bases to trimming and J lost 0 bases, with 8 bases between them. CDR3 nucleotide sequence: TGTGCCAGCAGTTACGCTTCCAACTCCTACGAGCAGTACTTC. This codes for CASSYASNSYEQYF.

This clonotype was seen once. The V and J genes are TRBV7-9 and TRBJ2-5; 9 bases fit TRBD2. V was clipped by 7 bases and J by 4 bases; unmatched bases: 16. CDR1 SEHNR and CDR2 FQNEAQ come from the germline V gene (reference sequence). This CDR3 has 17 amino acids. CDR3 DNA: TGTGCCAGCACAACGATCCACGGGACTAGCACTTTAGAGACCCAGTACTTC. It encodes CASTTIHGTSTLETQYF.

V is TRBV5-1 and J is TRBJ2-7; D is undetermined. The CDR3 is 12 residues long. V dropped 4 bases and J dropped 5 bases, with 10 bases sitting between them. Germline V gene data show CDR1 as SGHRS and CDR2 as YFSETQ. The CDR3 protein is CASSIGRNEQYF. CDR3 nucleotides: TGCGCCAGCAGCATTGGACGGAACGAGCAGTACTTC.

The chain uses TRBV5-1 and TRBJ2-5, with 11 nucleotides matching TRBD2. This CDR3 has 17 residues. Trimming removed 3 bases from V and 0 bases from J; junction bases left unmatched: 7. CDR1 and CDR2 (germline): SGHRS, YFSETQ. The CDR3 DNA sequence: TGCGCCAGCAGCTCCTTAACTAGCGGGGGATACCAAGAGACCCAGTACTTC. Residues: CASSSLTSGGYQETQYF. The full variable domain, its missing parts supplied by reference TRBV5-1 and TRBJ2-5, is KAGVTQTPRYLIKTRGQQVTLSCSPISGHRSVSWYQQTPGQGLQFLFEYFSETQRNKGNFPGRFSGRQFSNSRSEMNVSTLELGDSALYLCASSSLTSGGYQETQYFGPGTRLLVL.

This clonotype was found once. The V call is TRBV4-1, the J call TRBJ2-2, with 12 positions matching TRBD1. The CDR3 spans 16 residues. Germline loops: CDR1 MGHRA, CDR2 YSYEKL. The ends lost 4 bases at V and 6 bases at J; junction bases unmatched: 6. CDR3: CASSLAGTGGSGELFF. In nucleotides, the CDR3 is TGCGCCAGCAGCCTCGCCGGGACAGGGGGCTCCGGGGAGCTGTTTTTT.

The gene calls are TRBV4-1 and TRBJ1-1, with D unresolved. Between the trimmed V and J ends, which lost 2 bases and 3 bases, there was a span of 7 bases. The CDR3 covers 13 residues. The germline V gene has CDR1 MGHRA and CDR2 YSYEKL. The CDR3 loop reads CASSQIAYTEAFF. Here the CDR3 DNA reads TGCGCCAGCAGCCAAATTGCGTACACTGAAGCTTTCTTT.